A selection of T cell receptor beta chains follows, all from one sample in a study of blood T cells in healthy people across ages. TCRdb re-analysed the 5' RACE reads in MiXCR, keeping a single row per CDR3 protein. Altogether around 670,000 distinct CDR3 sequences are present, about 30% being singletons, with the ten largest covering more than 15%. The sequencing input was blood. All receptors derive from a woman older than 75 in good health. Each CDR3 is given with its conserved first and last residue. A D gene is named only where the DNA matches it firmly. Rows may omit the clone size; those that give it use once, few, many or a size class.

V gene,clone size,D gene,J gene,CDR3 protein,CDR3 DNA
TRBV7-2,-,-,TRBJ1-2,CASSFRIAGYTF,TGTGCCAGCAGCTTCAGGATCGCTGGCTACACCTTC
TRBV11-2,-,-,TRBJ2-5,CASSSEGGWLQETQYF,TGTGCCAGCAGCTCAGAGGGGGGCTGGCTCCAAGAGACCCAGTACTTC
TRBV7-2,many,-,TRBJ2-7,CASSFYQGFSAEEFYEQYF,TGTGCCAGCAGCTTTTACCAGGGCTTTAGCGCCGAAGAGTTCTACGAGCAGTACTTC
TRBV25-1,many,TRBD1,TRBJ1-2,CASSESADKTGHTNYGYTF,TGTGCCAGCAGTGAATCAGCCGATAAGACAGGGCATACTAACTATGGCTACACCTTC
TRBV18,-,-,TRBJ1-6,CASSPGLLDNSPLHF,TGTGCCAGCTCACCAGGACTGCTGGATAATTCACCCCTCCACTTT
TRBV29-1,-,-,TRBJ2-7,CSVRRAPTGEQYF,TGCAGCGTTCGCCGAGCGCCTACGGGGGAGCAGTACTTC
TRBV7-2,many,TRBD1,TRBJ1-1,CASSYRNRGQGTEAFF,TGTGCCAGCAGCTACCGGAACAGGGGGCAGGGCACTGAAGCTTTCTTT
TRBV5-1,-,-,TRBJ2-3,CASSFVQDTQYF,TGCGCCAGCAGCTTCGTGCAGGATACGCAGTATTTT
TRBV27,many,TRBD1,TRBJ1-1,CASSFRDSATEAFF,TGTGCCAGCAGTTTCCGGGACAGCGCAACTGAAGCTTTCTTT
TRBV28,-,TRBD1,TRBJ1-5,CAGLGQGPNQPQHF,TGTGCCGGTTTGGGACAGGGACCCAATCAGCCCCAGCATTTT
TRBV6-5,few,-,TRBJ2-2,CASQKRVGVETGELFF,TGTGCCAGCCAAAAACGGGTCGGGGTCGAAACCGGGGAGCTGTTTTTT
TRBV5-1,-,TRBD1,TRBJ1-1,CASSPGTGWTEAFF,TGCGCCAGCAGCCCGGGGACAGGGTGGACTGAAGCTTTCTTT
TRBV20-1,-,TRBD2,TRBJ2-5,CSISGGPETQYF,TGCAGTATTAGCGGGGGACCAGAGACCCAGTACTTC
TRBV20-1,many,-,TRBJ1-1,CSARDPRGTEAFF,TGCAGTGCTAGAGATCCCAGGGGCACTGAAGCTTTCTTT
TRBV11-2,many,-,TRBJ1-2,CASSLGTYGYTF,TGTGCCAGCAGCTTAGGGACTTATGGCTACACCTTC
TRBV12-3/TRBV12-4,-,TRBD2,TRBJ2-1,CASSPGLEWSEQFF,TGTGCCAGCAGTCCAGGACTAGAGTGGAGTGAGCAGTTCTTC
TRBV12-3/TRBV12-4,many,-,TRBJ1-1,CASTLAATEAFF,TGTGCCAGCACCCTCGCCGCGACTGAAGCTTTCTTT
TRBV5-1,many,-,TRBJ2-3,CASSLRRTRGNTDTQYF,TGCGCCAGCAGCTTGCGAAGGACACGGGGCAACACAGATACGCAGTATTTT
TRBV12-3/TRBV12-4,-,TRBD1,TRBJ2-1,CASRLQGGGTQFF,TGTGCCAGCAGGTTACAGGGGGGCGGGACCCAGTTCTTC
TRBV7-8,-,TRBD2,TRBJ2-7,CASSGRGGSIDEQYF,TGTGCCAGCAGCGGACGGGGGGGGAGTATCGACGAGCAGTACTTC
TRBV1,-,-,TRBJ2-1,CTSSQDHEPLLSSYNEQFF,TGCACCAGCAGCCAAGATCATGAACCTCTTTTGAGCTCCTACAATGAGCAGTTCTTC
TRBV10-2,many,-,TRBJ2-6,CASRGNTDSGANVLTF,TGCGCCAGCAGGGGGAATACTGACTCTGGGGCCAACGTCCTGACTTTC
TRBV20-1,many,TRBD1,TRBJ2-5,CSARTGGGWVQETQYF,TGCAGTGCTCGGACAGGGGGCGGTTGGGTCCAAGAGACCCAGTACTTC
TRBV7-9,many,-,TRBJ2-7,CASGGTTNEQYF,TGTGCCAGCGGGGGCACCACAAACGAGCAGTACTTC